This T cell receptor (beta chain) came from a study of T-cell reconstitution after alpha-beta-depleted transplantation in children. Study findings and constraints: Two months or so post-transplant, alpha-beta T cells reportedly derived from several hundred expanded graft clones. Surviving recipient cells, namely T cells and thymic progenitors, were the source of high day-60 TCRbeta diversity in some patients. When one year had passed after transplant, most T-cell counts and diversity came from newly produced T cells.

Unique molecular identifiers tagged the TCRbeta library. TCRdb called the PCR reads again in MiXCR, with one record for every CDR3 protein. The data show 250,000 to 400,000 distinct CDR3 sequences, with around 25% seen just once and approximately 9.9% held by the top ten. Concerning this clonotype: Its antigen is not known.

Trimming cost V 6 bases and J 3 bases, with 8 bases left between them. The CDR3 contains 11 residues. Per germline, CDR1 SQVTM and CDR2 ANQGSEA. The clonotype was recovered from a male patient aged 10 to 17 who had a stem cell transplant for acute lymphoblastic leukemia, so the T cells may come from the graft donor. This specimen consisted of PBMCs, mostly from graft donor cells, obtained 180 days after TCRalphabeta/CD19-depleted stem cell transplant. V gene TRBV29-1 combines with J gene TRBJ1-2; D gene uncertain. CDR3 region: CSVTRDYGYTF. The CDR3 nucleotides are TGCAGCGTCACCCGAGACTATGGCTACACCTTC.